This T cell receptor (beta chain) was captured by sequencing in a study of OX40 agonist ivuxolimab in advanced cancers. Turning to the overall study: Ivuxolimab was an agonistic, fully human IgG2 monoclonal antibody directed against OX40 (CD134), a costimulatory receptor. Intravenous ivuxolimab was administered to patients every 2 weeks at six dose levels: 0.01, 0.1, 0.3, 1.5, 3 and 10 mg/kg. Of the approximately 50 patients in dose escalation, approximately 20 had hepatocellular carcinoma, about 15 had melanoma, 9 had renal cell carcinoma and 9 had head and neck cancer. A male proportion of 82.7% and a mean age of 60 years, ranging from about 23 to 90, were recorded for the dose-escalation cohort. Prior anti-PD-1, anti-PD-L1 or anti-CTLA-4 therapy was permitted, and about two fifths of dose-escalation patients had received checkpoint inhibitors. Partial responses were achieved by three dose-escalation patients, of whom one had hepatocellular carcinoma and two had cutaneous melanoma. The purpose of peripheral TCRbeta sequencing was to test whether ivuxolimab changed TCR sequence diversity and led to clonal T-cell expansion. The paper reports the monotherapy dose-escalation portion (N of about 50 patients) of the phase I ivuxolimab trial. The full study reports these points: Low levels of normalized T-cell clonal expansion were also shown by some nonresponding patients. The antigen specificity of the clonally expanded peripheral T cells was not determined. At doses from 0.1 to 3.0 mg/kg, clonal expansion was seen in both CD4+ and CD8+ blood T cells between baseline and week 6. After ivuxolimab, more expanded clones were found on average in CD8+ T cells than in CD4+ T cells. In the 0.1-3.0 mg/kg groups, partial responders were among the patients with the lowest normalized peripheral clonal expansion, particularly in CD8+ T cells.

Cut back by 1 base and 0 bases, the V and J ends lie 5 bases apart. From the germline V gene, CDR1 is SGHVS and CDR2 is FQNEAQ. The CDR3 contains 14 residues, cysteine and phenylalanine counted. Of the read, only the CDR3 DNA is kept; its 42 bases are in frame from base 1. On this clone: Which antigen it targets is not known. No base-level quality is on record; no much larger clone is a single base apart.

Genomic DNA was isolated from the sorted cells so that the TCRbeta CDR3 region could be sequenced. The immunoSEQ Assay was used to sequence the TCRbeta CDR3 regions. TCRdb took this table from immuneACCESS and kept in-frame rearrangements with V and J called. Such tables lack part of the clones; where checked against another copy, unresolved V genes explain under half of the gap, and the rest is unexplained. This sample gives more than 25,000 clones in total; roughly 74% of them show up just once. 9.5% to 15% of the sample lies in the top ten. The trial excluded patients who had a history of autoimmune disease or who were on systemic immunosuppression. Peripheral blood for TCR sequencing was drawn from every dose cohort at baseline, at cycle 4 day 1 and at cycle 7 day 1. Samples were obtained from an open-label, multicenter, first-in-human phase I dose-escalation trial of ivuxolimab. The trial enrolled adults with locally advanced or metastatic head and neck squamous cell, hepatocellular, melanoma or renal cell carcinoma. CD4+ and CD8+ T cells were sorted separately from peripheral blood before TCR sequencing.

The specimen comprised CD4+ or CD8+ T cells sorted from blood, sampled in a trial of the OX40 agonist ivuxolimab. The V and J segments used are TRBV7-8 and TRBJ2-3, with the D gene not clear enough to name. The sequence was collected from an adult with an advanced solid tumor such as melanoma, head and neck, liver or kidney cancer. CDR3 loop: CASSLDGSTDTQYF. The nucleotide sequence is given as TGTGCCAGCAGCTTAGACGGAAGCACAGATACGCAGTATTTT.